This is a list of T cell receptor beta chains from one sample in a study of blood T cells in healthy people across ages. TCRdb fed the 5' RACE reads into MiXCR, producing one record per CDR3 protein. The repertoire holds 550,000 to 700,000 distinct CDR3 sequences, with approximately 27% as singletons. Sequenced: blood. Source of these receptors: a woman aged 70-85 years in good health. Each CDR3 is given with its conserved first and last residue. The order of the fields is CDR3 DNA, CDR3 protein, CDR3 length, J gene, clone size, D gene, V gene. D genes are given only for firm matches. Some rows have no size entry. The others give once, few or many, or a class for an expanded clone.

TGTGCCTGCAGTGAAGCGCTTCAAGGGACGGGTGGCTACACCTTC,CACSEALQGTGGYTF,15,TRBJ1-2,few,NA,TRBV2
TGCGCCAGCAGCCGGCAAAATCCCGGCAATGAGCAGTTCTTC,CASSRQNPGNEQFF,14,TRBJ2-1,few,NA,TRBV5-1
TGTGCCAGCAGTTTAGAGGGTCGGAACACTGAAGCTTTCTTT,CASSLEGRNTEAFF,14,TRBJ1-1,few,NA,TRBV27
TGTGCCACCAGAGGACCGTCTACCGGGGAGCTGTTTTTT,CATRGPSTGELFF,13,TRBJ2-2,NA,NA,TRBV24-1
TGTGCCAACTCCGTTTCAGGGAGAGGAGAGACCCAGTACTTC,CANSVSGRGETQYF,14,TRBJ2-5,NA,NA,TRBV7-8
TGTGCCACCAGTGAACCAGGGTCCCAAGATACGCAGTATTTT,CATSEPGSQDTQYF,14,TRBJ2-3,NA,NA,TRBV24-1
TGTGCCAGCAGTTGGAACCCCGGGACAGGGGGAGAGACCCAGTACTTC,CASSWNPGTGGETQYF,16,TRBJ2-5,few,TRBD1,TRBV6-2/TRBV6-3
TGCGCCAGCAGCTTGGTACGCGATTTGAACACTGAAGCTTTCTTT,CASSLVRDLNTEAFF,15,TRBJ1-1,NA,NA,TRBV5-1
TGCAGTGCTAGAGATCCCCTGAACACCGGGGAGCTGTTTTTT,CSARDPLNTGELFF,14,TRBJ2-2,NA,NA,TRBV20-1
TGCAGCGCTTTGACAGACATGAACACTGAAGCTTTCTTT,CSALTDMNTEAFF,13,TRBJ1-1,NA,NA,TRBV29-1
TGCAGCGTTGGTAGCGGGGACTACGAAGAGACCCAGTACTTC,CSVGSGDYEETQYF,14,TRBJ2-5,NA,TRBD2,TRBV29-1
TGCAGTGCTAGATATCCTAGTGAGCAGTTCTTC,CSARYPSEQFF,11,TRBJ2-1,NA,NA,TRBV20-1
TGTGCCATCAGCGAGCGGGGAGGGCAAGAGACCCAGTACTTC,CAISERGGQETQYF,14,TRBJ2-5,few,TRBD2,TRBV10-3
TGTGCCAGCAGCGCCGGACTAGCGGGTTACGAGCAGTACTTC,CASSAGLAGYEQYF,14,TRBJ2-7,NA,TRBD2,TRBV9
TGTGCCAGCAGCCCCTCATCCGGGACTAGCTCCCTGAGCTCCTACAATGAGCAGTTCTTC,CASSPSSGTSSLSSYNEQFF,20,TRBJ2-1,few,TRBD2,TRBV7-2
TGCAGTGCTAGAGATTCGGGGGGGGGCACAGATACGCAGTATTTT,CSARDSGGGTDTQYF,15,TRBJ2-3,few,TRBD2,TRBV20-1
TGTGCCAGCAGCTTTCAGGCAGGGGGTAAAACCGGGGAGCTGTTTTTT,CASSFQAGGKTGELFF,16,TRBJ2-2,NA,TRBD1,TRBV7-3
TGTGCCAGCAGTCGGACTATATACGAGCAGTACTTC,CASSRTIYEQYF,12,TRBJ2-7,NA,NA,TRBV6-5
TGCGCCAGCAGCTTGGGGGGCAGGTCTAACTATGGCTACACCTTC,CASSLGGRSNYGYTF,15,TRBJ1-2,NA,NA,TRBV5-1
TGTGCCAGCAGACACCTAGGAGGGGGGAACACTGAAGCTTTCTTT,CASRHLGGGNTEAFF,15,TRBJ1-1,NA,NA,TRBV6-2/TRBV6-3
TGTGCCACCAGTGGGTATAATAGCAATCAGCCCCAGCATTTT,CATSGYNSNQPQHF,14,TRBJ1-5,NA,NA,TRBV24-1
TGCGCCAGCAGCCAAGGGAGTTTCGGGGCGATCTCTGGAAACACCATATATTTT,CASSQGSFGAISGNTIYF,18,TRBJ1-3,NA,NA,TRBV4-3
TGCAGTGCTATTTCTGACACCGGGGAGCTGTTTTTT,CSAISDTGELFF,12,TRBJ2-2,NA,NA,TRBV20-1
TGCAGTGCTAGAGAACACCGTACGTCTAACTATGGCTACACCTTC,CSAREHRTSNYGYTF,15,TRBJ1-2,few,NA,TRBV20-1
TGTGCCAGTAGCACGGGACAGGGGGTAGAGACCCAGTACTTC,CASSTGQGVETQYF,14,TRBJ2-5,few,TRBD1,TRBV19
TGTGCCAGCAGCTTAGGGACTGGGGTCAAAAACATTCAGTACTTC,CASSLGTGVKNIQYF,15,TRBJ2-4,NA,NA,TRBV7-2
TGCGCCAGCAGCCCTTCTCAGGGGGCTGTCAAAAACATTCAGTACTTC,CASSPSQGAVKNIQYF,16,TRBJ2-4,NA,TRBD1,TRBV5-1
TGTGCCGGCAGCCAGGGCCAAGAGACCCTGTACTTC,CAGSQGQETLYF,12,TRBJ2-5,NA,NA,TRBV4-2
TGTGCCAGCAGCCAAGGGGCTCTAGCGGGCGCAGGGCTGTTTTTT,CASSQGALAGAGLFF,15,TRBJ2-2,few,TRBD2,TRBV4-2
TGTGCCAGCAGTTACGGGGAATCCTATAATCCACCCCTCCACTTT,CASSYGESYNPPLHF,15,TRBJ1-6,few,NA,TRBV6-6
TGCGCCAGCAGCTTGGGGTTGCCAGGGGAATGGGGCAATCAGCCCCAGCATTTT,CASSLGLPGEWGNQPQHF,18,TRBJ1-5,few,NA,TRBV5-1
TGTGCCAGCAGTTACTCGAGTCGGCGTTTCGGGGGAGCTACTGAAGCTTTCTTT,CASSYSSRRFGGATEAFF,18,TRBJ1-1,NA,NA,TRBV6-5
TGCGCCAGCAGCTTGGAAGGAGGGGGTCTCACTGAAGCTTTCTTT,CASSLEGGGLTEAFF,15,TRBJ1-1,NA,NA,TRBV5-1
TGCGCCAGCAGCTTGCTATCGCAGGGGGCGGCCGGGGAGCTGTTTTTT,CASSLLSQGAAGELFF,16,TRBJ2-2,once,TRBD1,TRBV5-1
TGTGCCAGCAGTTACGGGGTACGGAGCTCTGGAAACACCATATATTTT,CASSYGVRSSGNTIYF,16,TRBJ1-3,NA,NA,TRBV6-6
TGTGCCAGCACCCCAAGGGGACTAGGGGCAGATACGCAGTATTTT,CASTPRGLGADTQYF,15,TRBJ2-3,NA,TRBD2,TRBV9
TGCAGTGCTAGTTCCGGGGGCCAGAAGACCCAGTACTTC,CSASSGGQKTQYF,13,TRBJ2-5,many,NA,TRBV20-1
TGTGCCAGCAGCTTAGCGGGACAGGGAAAGCAGTACTTC,CASSLAGQGKQYF,13,TRBJ2-7,few,TRBD1,TRBV7-2
TGTGCCAGCAGCCCGACGGGAAGCCCCATCGCTTTCTTT,CASSPTGSPIAFF,13,TRBJ1-1,NA,NA,TRBV7-9
TGCAGCGTTGTGTCGGACACCTTCACAGATACGCAGTATTTT,CSVVSDTFTDTQYF,14,TRBJ2-3,NA,NA,TRBV29-1